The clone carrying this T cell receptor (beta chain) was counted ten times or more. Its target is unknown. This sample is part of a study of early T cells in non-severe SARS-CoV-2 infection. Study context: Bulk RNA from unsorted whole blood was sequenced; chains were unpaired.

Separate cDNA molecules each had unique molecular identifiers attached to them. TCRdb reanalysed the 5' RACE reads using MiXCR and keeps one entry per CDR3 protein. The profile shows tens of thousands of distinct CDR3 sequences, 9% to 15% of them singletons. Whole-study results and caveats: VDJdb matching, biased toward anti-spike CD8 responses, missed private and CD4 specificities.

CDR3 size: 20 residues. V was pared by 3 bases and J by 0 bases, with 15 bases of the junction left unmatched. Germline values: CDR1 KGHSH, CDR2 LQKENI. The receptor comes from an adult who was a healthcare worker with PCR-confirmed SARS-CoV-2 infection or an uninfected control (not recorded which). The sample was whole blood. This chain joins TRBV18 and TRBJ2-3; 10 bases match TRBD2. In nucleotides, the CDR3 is TGTGCCAGCTCACCCGGGCCTAGCGGGAGAGGAAGCCCCAGCACAGATACGCAGTATTTT. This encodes CASSPGPSGRGSPSTDTQYF.